This TCR beta chain emerged from a study of blood T cell repertoires in COVID-19 (TCRdb year 2020). Broadly, across the study: Samples covering the acute and convalescent phases of COVID-19 were provided by collaborators in the United States, Italy and Spain. Where available, HLA class I and class II types were taken from metadata supplied by the sample provider and were not determined by assay-based typing. The repertoires were released in a freely available public database intended as a resource for research on the immune response to SARS-CoV-2. The material from the prospective study consisted of cDNA or gDNA derived from T cells, B-cell-depleted T cells, or PBMCs. Samples were obtained from the ongoing ImmuneRACE study (first 160 participants) and from about 1,300 subjects provided by 6 global collaborators. The dataset comprised deeply sampled blood TCRbeta repertoires from subjects exposed to, actively infected with, or recovered from COVID-19. A de-identified subject ID, COVID-19 status, age in years and sex were almost always included in the sample metadata.

Summary of the overall study and its limitations: Clinical and demographic metadata were provided uncurated, with the amount varying by source and participant.

The collaborating institutions used their own protocols to collect whole blood in K2EDTA tubes. For TCRbeta analysis, collaborators shipped samples in one of three forms: frozen whole blood, isolated PBMCs, or DNA extracted from either of those sample types. Comments on this clone: The antigen this receptor binds is unknown. Base qualities are not at hand, and no much larger clone is one base apart.

The junction shows trimming of 1 base on V and 3 bases on J, and the gene matches do not reach 4 bases of it. Based on the germline V gene, the CDR1 and CDR2 sequences are LGHNA and YSLEER. The CDR3 goes from the cysteine to the phenylalanine over 16 residues. Only CDR3 DNA is held: 48 bases, read in frame from base 1. TCRbeta CDR3 regions were amplified from genomic DNA using the immunoSEQ Assay, a bias-controlled multiplex PCR. For the original study's pipeline: Nucleated cell counts per sample were estimated from amplification of reference gene primers within the assay. Sequence reads were collapsed and filtered to measure the absolute abundance of every unique TCRbeta CDR3 rearrangement. Productive Simpson clonality was computed per sample as the square root of Simpson's diversity index over productive rearrangements. TCRdb's version of the immuneACCESS table is confined to in-frame rearrangements and falls short of the full clone set. An unresolved V gene accounts for under half of the shortfall where checked; the remainder is of unknown origin. That table furnishes V, J and clone size, whereas the DNA furnished D and trimming. This sample holds about 89,000 clones; around 85% were observed only once. The ten most abundant clones make up about 10% of the sample.

Recombination linked TRBV4-3 to TRBJ2-1, with 9 bases in between that match TRBD2. The clonotype was recovered from an elderly woman with acute or convalescent COVID-19. The sample taken for sequencing was peripheral blood. This receptor has the CDR3 CASSQGIAGVYNEQFF. The DNA sequence is as follows: TGCGCCAGCAGCCAAGGAATAGCGGGGGTCTACAATGAGCAGTTCTTC.